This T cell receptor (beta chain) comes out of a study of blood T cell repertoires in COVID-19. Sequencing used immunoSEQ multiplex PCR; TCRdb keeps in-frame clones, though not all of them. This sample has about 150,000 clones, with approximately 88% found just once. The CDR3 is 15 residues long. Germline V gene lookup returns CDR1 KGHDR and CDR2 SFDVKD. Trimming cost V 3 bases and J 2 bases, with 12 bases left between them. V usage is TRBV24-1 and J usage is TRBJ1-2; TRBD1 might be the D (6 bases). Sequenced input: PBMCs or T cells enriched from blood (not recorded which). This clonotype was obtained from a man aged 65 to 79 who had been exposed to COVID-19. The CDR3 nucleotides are TGTGCCACCAGTGATCCCCGGACAGAGAACTATGGCTACACCTTC. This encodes CATSDPRTENYGYTF.